This TCR beta chain was recovered during a study of T cell responses to AZD1222 COVID-19 vaccine (dated by TCRdb to the early 2020s). Turning to the overall study: TCR sequencing covered 233 trial participants: roughly 200 given two doses of AZD1222 and some 25 given two doses of MenACWY control vaccine. Trial participants were enrolled by age into subgroups of 18-55, 56-69 and 70-plus years, and 148, 28 and 57 TCR-sequenced participants, respectively, were included in these subgroups. The paper as a whole reports these results and caveats: Conclusions about previously exposed vaccinees are limited, since just a handful of AZD1222 recipients were seropositive for SARS-CoV-2 at baseline. A significant rise in spike-specific TCR breadth and depth was observed after two AZD1222 doses relative to day 0 and relative to MenACWY recipients. No day 14 peak-response samples were available, so repertoires were characterized only after the peak T cell response. The 56-69-year group was small, and its depth increase did not reach significance, likely because of low power. Vaccine-associated CD4 TCRs spanned the whole spike protein, with dominant responses in regions 160-218 and 743-854. Most participants were white British and females outnumbered males, and the authors suggested that clonal diversity may have been underestimated. Reportedly, close to half of the unique spike-specific TCRs recognized epitopes lying outside the regions that are mutated in the B.1.351 and B.1.1.7 variants.

The CDR3 regions of human TCRbeta chains were analyzed by immunosequencing. The original pipeline was this. Repertoire TCRs were checked for matches against a reference library of SARS-CoV-2-specific TCRs that had been generated using the MIRA antigen-specificity platform. Breadth was defined as the fraction of unique TCRs that were SARS-CoV-2-associated. Depth was defined as the fraction of total T cells that were SARS-CoV-2-associated. Using the MIRA data, every spike-specific TCR was mapped to the spike region that the TCR reacted to and assigned to either a CD4 or a CD8 class. Log10-transformed breadth and depth values were compared by one-way ANOVA with Sidak's multiple comparisons tests. Drawn from immuneACCESS, this table holds only the in-frame rearrangements with V and J called that TCRdb kept. Clones are partly lost; checked studies trace under half to an unresolved V gene and leave the rest unexplained. For V, J and clone size, that table is used; D and trimming come from the DNA. This sample gives 95,000 to 150,000 clones in total; about 93% of them show up just once. Roughly 4.2% of the sample belongs to the ten largest clones.

Points on this clone: Its antigen is not yet known. The input lacks base qualities; no much larger clone sits a single base away.

The time point label, read with the paper, signifies: about 28 days (+/-7) after the second vaccine dose. The intended sense of this specimen's treatment or condition label: meningococcal conjugate vaccine given as trial control. Samples from vaccinated people were obtained from the UK trials COV001 and COV002, which included a single-blind randomized controlled phase 2/3 trial of AZD1222 (ChAdOx1 nCoV-19) in healthy adults. For TCRbeta chain sequencing, PBMC samples were collected from trial participants at day 0 and at day 28 after the second dose. Sequenced material: peripheral blood, taken 28 days after the second dose of the MenACWY control vaccine. The TCR originated in an adult who received the MenACWY meningococcal vaccine as a control.

CDR3 loop: CASSEGQGGYGYTF. The DNA reads as follows: TGTGCCAGCAGTGAGGGACAGGGAGGATATGGCTACACCTTC. The chain was built from TRBV6-4 and TRBJ1-2, with 9 junctional bases fitting TRBD1. The V end gives up 3 bases and the J end 5 bases, leaving 4 bases in the junction not matched to a gene. The germline V gene specifies MRHNA as CDR1 and SNTAGT as CDR2. The CDR3 goes from the cysteine to the phenylalanine over 14 residues. The DNA shown is the 42-base CDR3, in frame from base 1.